The entry below gives a single T cell receptor (beta chain) sequence along with its context. These data belong to a study of T cells in Graves' hyperthyroidism and ophthalmopathy. Study-wide background: Peripheral blood was obtained at initial diagnosis, preceding any treatment.

Authors of the study amplified TCR beta CDR3 regions from RNA transcripts. The HTBI primer set served for first-round RT-PCR of the TCR CDR3. TCRdb reprocessed the multiplex PCR reads via MiXCR and lists one record per CDR3 protein. This sample has about 99,000 distinct CDR3 sequences; 40% to 50% occur once, and the top ten carry about 25%. Graves' hyperthyroidism was deemed stable given no ophthalmopathy progression within 18 months. The hyperthyroidism patients had all been newly diagnosed, and their disease duration was under 2 months. Their ages ranged from 18 to 65 years. Clinicians diagnosed patients from clinical symptoms, serum thyroxine and TRAb, thyroid ultrasound and orbital computed tomography. The sequencing sample was made of blood. This sequence originates from a man aged 35-49 years with Graves' hyperthyroidism.

DNA for the CDR3: TGTGCCAGCAGGATAGATGAGGGCTCACCCCTCCACTTT. Its protein is CASRIDEGSPLHF. The rearrangement uses TRBV25-1 and TRBJ1-6; no clear D. Trimming shortened V by 6 bases and J by 10 bases, and 13 bases separated the two germline ends. CDR3 length: 13 residues. The germline V gene has CDR1 MGHDK and CDR2 SYGVNS.